Below, 22 T cell receptor beta chains from the same sample are listed, as sequenced in a study of PD-1 blockade in classical Hodgkin lymphoma. TCRdb's table, derived via immunoSEQ multiplex PCR, lists solely in-frame clones and lacks some. The sample consists of about 31,000 clones, around 79% of them appearing once. Time point noted: cycle 4 day 1 (C4D1), after six to seven weeks of nivolumab. In every patient, relapse followed autologous stem cell transplantation, while exposure to brentuximab vedotin differed. Sample: peripheral blood mononuclear cells (PBMCs), taken before the fourth cycle of nivolumab. These receptors came from a human donor with classical Hodgkin lymphoma.

The chain joins TRBV27 to TRBJ1-5; no clear D. With 6 bases removed from V and 1 base from J, the gap between germline ends came to 13 bases. The CDR3 consists of 15 residues. CDR1 MNHEY and CDR2 SMNVEV come from the germline V gene (reference sequence). The CDR3 here is CASSRSGGSNQPQHF. In nucleotides, the CDR3 is TGTGCCAGCAGCCGTTCGGGCGGGAGCAATCAGCCCCAGCATTTT.

J is TRBJ2-3 and V is TRBV4-1, with D possibly being TRBD1 or TRBD2 (5 bases each). The germline V gene encodes CDR1 MGHRA and CDR2 YSYEKL. Trimming cost V 4 bases and J 3 bases, with 11 bases left between them. The CDR3 is 14 residues long. In DNA form, the CDR3 reads TGCGCCAGCAGCCCAGGGAGAAAGACAGATACGCAGTATTTT. It translates to CASSPGRKTDTQYF.

The chain is built from TRBV10-3 and TRBJ2-5; no clear D. The CDR3 runs 13 residues. The V end lost 0 bases, the J end lost 2 bases, and 4 bases lay between the germline ends. Germline V CDR1 and CDR2: ENHRY, SYGVKD. As DNA, the CDR3 is TGTGCCATCAGTGAGTCAAGTCAAGAGACCCAGTACTTC. It is translated as CAISESSQETQYF.

This rearrangement joins TRBV7-6 to TRBJ2-3; 8 bases agree with TRBD2. V lost 1 base to trimming and J lost 5 bases; unmatched junction nucleotides: 14. CDR1 is SGHVS and CDR2 is FNYEAQ in the germline V gene. This CDR3 comprises 18 residues. CDR3 sequence (DNA): TGTGCCAGCAGCTTAGTTGGAGGGAACGGGGGGGCCAGAGATACGCAGTATTTT. Its protein product is CASSLVGGNGGARDTQYF.

In its sample, this clone was seen once. V usage is TRBV7-6 and J usage is TRBJ2-5, with 10 bases fitting TRBD2. The CDR3 is made up of 16 amino acids. Looked up from germline, CDR1 is SGHVS and CDR2 is FNYEAQ. V dropped 2 bases and J dropped 2; count of bases not matched to a gene: 5. In nucleotides, the CDR3 is TGTGCCAGCAGCTTATCTAGAGCGGGGGGGCAAGAGACCCAGTACTTC. Amino acid sequence: CASSLSRAGGQETQYF.

The rearrangement joins TRBV27 to TRBJ1-4; 8 bases match TRBD1. From germline, CDR1 is MNHEY and CDR2 SMNVEV (reference sequence). The CDR3 extends over 16 amino acids. After removal of 5 bases from V and 5 bases from J, the junction contained 10 bases not matched to a gene. CDR3 DNA sequence: TGTGCCAGCAGTCCCGGGGGACAGGCCCCGAATGAAAAACTGTTTTTT. Amino acid sequence: CASSPGGQAPNEKLFF.

The chain recombines TRBV28 with TRBJ2-3, with D unresolved. The CDR3 is made up of 13 amino acids. Germline CDR1 is MDHEN and CDR2 is SYDVKM. V gave up 7 bases and J gave up 3 bases, with 11 bases separating them. The CDR3 region is CASTPASTDTQYF. CDR3 DNA sequence: TGTGCCAGCACCCCCGCGTCGACAGATACGCAGTATTTT.

This clone appeared a single time. The V gene is TRBV28, the J gene TRBJ1-2; unclear D gene. Germline V gives CDR1 MDHEN, CDR2 SYDVKM. CDR3 length equals 16 residues. V was trimmed by 6 bases and J by 4 bases, leaving 21 bases between them. CDR3 amino acids: CASSNPRYSLGYGYTF. The CDR3 DNA is TGTGCCAGCAGCAACCCCCGATACAGCCTAGGCTATGGCTACACCTTC.

This chain connects TRBV5-1 to TRBJ2-7; 9 nucleotides match TRBD1. Trimming took 3 bases from V and 2 from J; bases not matched to a gene: 6. This CDR3 is 15 amino acids long. Per the germline V gene, CDR1 is SGHRS and CDR2 is YFSETQ. Here the CDR3 reads CASSYHRGPTYEQYF. The CDR3 bases are TGCGCCAGCAGCTACCACAGGGGGCCCACCTACGAGCAGTACTTC.

The chain couples TRBV6-5 to TRBJ2-3; 9 bases map to TRBD1. V shed 4 bases, J shed 2 bases, and the junction held 7 bases outside the gene matches. There are 16 residues in the CDR3. Germline-derived CDR1 and CDR2 are MNHEY and SVGAGI. CDR3 residues: CASSLLGTGITDTQYF. Written as DNA, the CDR3 is TGTGCCAGCAGTTTACTAGGGACAGGGATCACAGATACGCAGTATTTT.

V and J are TRBV7-2 and TRBJ2-2; tentative D call: TRBD2 (5 bases). Germline CDR1 SGHTA, CDR2 FQGNSA. The CDR3 contains 15 residues. Trimming pared 1 base from V and 7 bases from J, leaving 13 bases between. CDR3 nucleotides: TGTGCCAGCAGCTTAGTTAGGCATGGAGGCGGGGAGCTGTTTTTT. This gives the protein CASSLVRHGGGELFF.

The V call is TRBV5-1, the J call TRBJ1-3; a possible D gene is TRBD1 (5 bases). V dropped 4 bases and J dropped 4 bases, with 9 bases sitting between them. The germline CDR1 and CDR2 sequences are SGHRS and YFSETQ. The CDR3 sequence is 13 residues long. The CDR3 bases are TGCGCCAGCAGCGTGGGACCGGGAAACACCATATATTTT. It specifies CASSVGPGNTIYF. The entire variable domain, with the rest obtained from reference TRBV5-1 and TRBJ1-3, is as follows: KAGVTQTPRYLIKTRGQQVTLSCSPISGHRSVSWYQQTPGQGLQFLFEYFSETQRNKGNFPGRFSGRQFSNSRSEMNVSTLELGDSALYLCASSVGPGNTIYFGEGSWLTVV.

This chain joins TRBV9 and TRBJ2-3; 16 nucleotides agree with TRBD2. The CDR3 covers 17 residues. Germline V gene sequence: CDR1 SGDLS, CDR2 YYNGEE. J lost 1 base, V lost 2 bases, and 1 base had no gene match. CDR3 sequence reads: CASSVGTSGGGTDTQYF. CDR3 coding DNA: TGTGCCAGCAGCGTTGGGACTAGCGGGGGGGGCACAGATACGCAGTATTTT.

The V call is TRBV5-6, the J call TRBJ2-7, with a tentative D call TRBD2 (5 bases). CDR1 and CDR2 from the germline V gene are SGHDT and YYEEEE. Trimming shortened V by 4 bases and J by 6 bases, and 8 bases separated the two germline ends. This CDR3 has 11 amino acids. CDR3: CASSITSEQYF. Written as DNA, the CDR3 is TGTGCCAGCAGCATTACTAGCGAGCAGTACTTC.

In this sample, this clone turned up a few times. This rearrangement joins TRBV28 to TRBJ1-2; perhaps TRBD1 as D (5 bases). The CDR3 has 14 amino acids. Trimming shortened V by 3 bases and J by 4 bases, and 12 bases separated the two germline ends. Looked up from germline, CDR1 is MDHEN and CDR2 is SYDVKM. CDR3 sequence: CASSLARRGYGYTF. CDR3 coding DNA: TGTGCCAGCAGTTTGGCCAGGAGGGGCTATGGCTACACCTTC.

V gene TRBV5-6 combines with J gene TRBJ1-2; no clear D gene. V was pared by 2 bases and J by 1 base, with 9 bases between. The CDR3 has 14 amino acids. Germline values: CDR1 SGHDT, CDR2 YYEEEE. This CDR3 reads CASSFGTLNYGYTF. The CDR3 DNA follows: TGTGCCAGCAGCTTTGGAACACTTAACTATGGCTACACCTTC.

This sequence joins TRBV5-6 and TRBJ1-2; D call uncertain. The CDR3 covers 15 residues. Germline-derived CDR1 and CDR2 are SGHDT and YYEEEE. Trimming cost V 1 base and J 8 bases, with 18 bases left between them. As DNA, the CDR3 is TGTGCCAGCAGCTTGCATATGGGCCAATGGATGGGCTACACCTTC. This codes for CASSLHMGQWMGYTF.

This chain uses TRBV6-5 with TRBJ2-2, with TRBD1 matching 7 bases. The CDR3 runs to 14 residues. Per the germline V gene, CDR1 is MNHEY and CDR2 is SVGAGI. V gave up 6 bases and J gave up 4 bases; unmatched junction bases: 5. The CDR3, as DNA: TGTGCCAGCAGATCGGGACAGCTCACCGGGGAGCTGTTTTTT. This sequence encodes CASRSGQLTGELFF.

A few counts support this clone. This chain links TRBV6-6 with TRBJ2-5; 11 positions match TRBD2. CDR1 is MNHNY and CDR2 is SVGAGI in the germline V gene (reference sequence). This CDR3 has 15 residues. With V trimmed by 6 bases and J by 2 bases, 5 bases remained unmatched. In DNA, the CDR3 is TGTGCCAGCAGATCTAGCGGGGGGATGCAAGAGACCCAGTACTTC. Translation: CASRSSGGMQETQYF.

CDR3 amino acids: CASSFISGGANEQFF. In nucleotides, the CDR3 is TGTGCCAGCAGCTTTATCAGCGGGGGGGCAAATGAGCAGTTCTTC. This chain connects TRBV7-8 to TRBJ2-1; TRBD2 agrees at 10 bases. Germline values: CDR1 SGHVS, CDR2 FQNEAQ. There are 15 residues in the CDR3. The ends lost 3 bases at V and 7 bases at J; junction bases unmatched: 6.

The rearrangement uses TRBV27 and TRBJ1-6, with TRBD1 as a possible D gene (6 bases). Per the germline V gene, CDR1 is MNHEY and CDR2 is SMNVEV (reference sequence). This CDR3 spans 14 amino acids. Between the trimmed V and J ends, which lost 8 bases and 8 bases, there was a span of 16 bases. The CDR3 DNA is TGTGCCAGCGCCGGGGGGCTAGTTTATTCACCCCTCCACTTT. Residues: CASAGGLVYSPLHF.

V is TRBV7-9 and J is TRBJ1-5; D is uncertain. The germline V gene encodes CDR1 SEHNR and CDR2 FQNEAQ (reference sequence). This CDR3 contains 13 residues. Trimming removed 5 bases from V and 4 bases from J, with 9 bases in between. The CDR3 is CASSEGSNQPQHF. The CDR3 bases are TGTGCCAGCAGCGAGGGATCTAATCAGCCCCAGCATTTT.